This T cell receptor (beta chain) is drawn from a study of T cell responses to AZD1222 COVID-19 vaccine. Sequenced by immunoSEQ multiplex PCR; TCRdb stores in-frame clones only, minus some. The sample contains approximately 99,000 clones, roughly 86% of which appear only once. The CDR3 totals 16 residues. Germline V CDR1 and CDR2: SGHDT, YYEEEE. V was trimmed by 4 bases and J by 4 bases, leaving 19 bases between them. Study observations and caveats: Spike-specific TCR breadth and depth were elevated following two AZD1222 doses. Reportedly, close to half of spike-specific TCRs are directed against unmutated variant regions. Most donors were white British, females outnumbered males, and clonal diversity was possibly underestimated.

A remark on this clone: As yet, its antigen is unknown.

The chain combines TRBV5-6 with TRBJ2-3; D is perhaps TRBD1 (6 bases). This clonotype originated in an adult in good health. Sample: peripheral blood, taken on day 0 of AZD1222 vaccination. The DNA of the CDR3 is TGTGCCAGCAGCCAACAGGGTTCAGCGTTAGCAGATACGCAGTATTTT. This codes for CASSQQGSALADTQYF.